What follows is one T cell receptor (beta chain) and its context. Its cognate antigen has yet to be identified. No per-base quality is available; no much larger clone lies one base away. Each collaborating institution followed its own protocols to collect whole blood in K2EDTA tubes. For TCRbeta analysis, collaborator samples were shipped as frozen whole blood, as isolated PBMCs, or as DNA extracted from either sample type. This specimen belongs to a study of blood T cell repertoires in COVID-19 (dated by TCRdb to the early 2020s). As for the study more broadly: Collaborator samples came from the United States, Italy and Spain and covered acute and convalescent phases of COVID-19. The samples were drawn from the first 160 participants of the ongoing ImmuneRACE study and from over 950 subjects provided by 6 global collaborators. The dataset comprised deeply sampled blood TCRbeta repertoires from subjects exposed to, actively infected with, or recovered from COVID-19. A freely available public database, intended as a resource for researchers studying the immune response to SARS-CoV-2, is where the repertoires were released. Where available, HLA class I and class II types were obtained from metadata supplied by the sample provider rather than from assay-based typing. The sample metadata nearly always contained a de-identified subject ID, COVID-19 status, age in years and sex. The material from the prospective study consisted of cDNA or gDNA derived from T cells, B-cell-depleted T cells, or PBMCs. The paper as a whole reports these results and caveats: Clinical and demographic metadata were provided uncurated, with the amount varying by source and participant.

TCRbeta CDR3 regions were amplified from genomic DNA using the immunoSEQ Assay, a bias-controlled multiplex PCR. As for the original processing: Nucleated cell counts per sample were estimated from amplification of reference gene primers within the assay. To quantify the absolute abundance of each unique TCRbeta CDR3 rearrangement, sequence reads were collapsed and filtered. For each sample, productive Simpson clonality was calculated as the square root of Simpson's diversity index across productive rearrangements. TCRdb mirrors the immuneACCESS table, restricted to in-frame sequences. Some clones are absent from its copies; in checked studies, under half trace to an unresolved V gene, and the reason for the others is unknown. Clonal size and the V and J genes are those of that table, whereas D and trimming came from the DNA. Within this sample are roughly 140,000 clones, with around 80% of them counted one time only. Together, the top ten hold approximately 2% of the sample.

Per the germline V gene, SNHLY is the CDR1 and FYNNEI is the CDR2. The CDR3 has 14 amino acids, counting the end cysteine and phenylalanine. The read is trimmed to its CDR3 DNA, 42 bases read in frame from base 1. After removal of 4 bases from V and 4 bases from J, the junction retains 3 bases not matched to a gene. The sequence is built from TRBV2 and TRBJ1-5, and 8 junctional nucleotides match TRBD1. Material for sequencing was peripheral blood. The clonotype originates from a woman in her fifties or sixties with acute or convalescent COVID-19. The sequenced DNA: TGTGCCAGCAGTGGACAGGGGAGGAATCAGCCCCAGCATTTT. It is translated as CASSGQGRNQPQHF. Where the CDR3 stops, the reference TRBV2 and TRBJ1-5 genes take over; the full variable domain is EPEVTQTPSHQVTQMGQEVILRCVPISNHLYFYWYRQILGQKVEFLVSFYNNEISEKSEIFDDQFSVERPDGSNFTLKIRSTKLEDSAMYFCASSGQGRNQPQHFGDGTRLSIL.